Given below is one T cell receptor (beta chain) in context. The repertoire was sequenced with immunoSEQ multiplex PCR; TCRdb's copy has only in-frame clones and lacks some. Among approximately 17,000 clones listed, 80% to 95% were seen once. The sample comes from a study of OX40 agonist ivuxolimab in advanced cancers. The sequences come from CD4+ or CD8+ T cells sorted from blood, collected in a trial of the OX40 agonist ivuxolimab. This clonotype was sampled from an adult with an advanced solid tumor such as melanoma, head and neck, liver or kidney cancer.

The CDR3 nucleotides are TGTGCCAGCAGCTACAACACCGGGGAGCTGTTTTTT. It yields the protein CASSYNTGELFF. The chain recombines TRBV7-9 with TRBJ2-2; D uncertain. V was cut by 4 bases and J by 2 bases, with 2 bases left in between. The germline V gene encodes CDR1 SEHNR and CDR2 FQNEAQ (reference sequence). The CDR3 has 12 amino acids.